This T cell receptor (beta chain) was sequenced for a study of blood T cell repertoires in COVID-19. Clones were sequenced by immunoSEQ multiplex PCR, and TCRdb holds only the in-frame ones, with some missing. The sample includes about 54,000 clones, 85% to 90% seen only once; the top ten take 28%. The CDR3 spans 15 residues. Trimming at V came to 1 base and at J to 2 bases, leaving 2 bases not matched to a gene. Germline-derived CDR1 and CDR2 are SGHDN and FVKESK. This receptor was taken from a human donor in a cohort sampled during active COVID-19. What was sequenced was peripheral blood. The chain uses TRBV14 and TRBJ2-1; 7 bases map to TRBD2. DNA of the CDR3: TGTGCCAGCAGCCAAGGGGCGGGGGCCTACAATGAGCAGTTCTTC. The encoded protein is CASSQGAGAYNEQFF.